The 30 T cell receptor beta chains below all came from one sample that was sequenced in a study of T cell repertoires in cytomegalovirus infection. These TCRs are of unknown antigen specificity. TCRdb fed the reads into MiXCR, producing one record per CDR3 protein. The repertoire has around 130,000 distinct CDR3 sequences, around 25% of them found once; the top ten carry approximately 35%. Sequencing was done on a sample of PBMCs, sequenced either directly or after in vitro stimulation (not recorded which). Receptor source: a human donor in good health (CMV status not recorded). Some clones in this sample may be carry-over from other donors' samples.

Ten or more counts support this clonotype. J is TRBJ2-1 and V is TRBV7-2, with D perhaps matching TRBD2 (5 bases). CDR3 length: 10 amino acids. V lost 8 bases and J 9 bases, leaving 8 bases between the germline ends. Germline V gene sequence: CDR1 SGHTA, CDR2 FQGNSA. The CDR3 nucleotides are TGTGCCAGCGGGAGTGGTGAGCAGTTCTTC. This gives the protein CASGSGEQFF.

The chain joins TRBV7-2 to TRBJ2-3; D gene unclear. Germline-derived CDR1 and CDR2 are SGHTA and FQGNSA. The CDR3 loop spans 13 amino acids. Trimming stripped 6 bases from V and 0 bases from J, with 7 bases between. The DNA for the CDR3 is TGTGCCAGCAGGGTACCGAGCACAGATACGCAGTATTTT. Translating it yields CASRVPSTDTQYF.

CDR3 residues: CASSTDRWSTEAFF. The CDR3 bases are TGTGCCAGTAGTACCGACAGGTGGAGCACTGAAGCTTTCTTT. This chain joins TRBV19 and TRBJ1-1; TRBD1 might be the D (6 bases). CDR1 LNHDA and CDR2 SQIVND come from the germline V gene (reference sequence). This CDR3 contains 14 residues. Trimming removed 4 bases from V and 4 bases from J, with 13 bases in between.

This clonotype was counted ten times or more. CDR3 sequence (DNA): TGTGCCAGCAGCTCATTAACCTCCTACAATGAGCAGTTCTTC. As protein: CASSSLTSYNEQFF. The rearrangement links TRBV7-2 to TRBJ2-1; D ambiguous. The V and J ends lost 4 bases and 0 bases respectively, with 7 bases between them. Germline lookup yields CDR1 SGHTA and CDR2 FQGNSA. This CDR3 comprises 14 residues.

V usage is TRBV6-4 and J usage is TRBJ2-1; 7 positions match TRBD1. This CDR3 has 14 amino acids. Germline assignment: CDR1 MRHNA and CDR2 SNTAGT. The ends lost 3 bases at V and 8 bases at J; junction bases unmatched: 7. DNA for the CDR3: TGTGCCAGCAGTGAGGCGATGACAGGGTATGAGCAGTTCTTC. The encoded protein is CASSEAMTGYEQFF.

The J gene is TRBJ2-1, the V gene TRBV6-2 or TRBV6-3; 7 bases match TRBD2. The V segment lost 5 bases and the J segment 8 bases; nucleotides outside the gene matches: 15. The germline CDR1 and CDR2 sequences are MNHEY and SVGEGT. The CDR3 extends over 16 amino acids. For the CDR3, the DNA is TGTGCCAGCAGTAAACTTAGACTAGCCGCAGATTATGAGCAGTTCTTC. This gives the protein CASSKLRLAADYEQFF.

This clonotype was counted many times. The chain joins TRBV9 to TRBJ2-1, with TRBD2 matching 14 bases. Germline CDR1 and CDR2: SGDLS and YYNGEE. Trimming removed 0 bases from V and 3 bases from J; junction bases left unmatched: 5. This CDR3 is 18 amino acids long. The CDR3 DNA reads as TGTGCCAGCAGCGTAGCCGGACTAGCGGGAGGTAGCTACAATGAGCAGTTCTTC. Translation gives CASSVAGLAGGSYNEQFF.

The chain employs TRBV7-9 and TRBJ2-1; perhaps TRBD2 as D (5 bases). CDR3 length: 16 amino acids. V dropped 5 bases and J dropped 0 bases, with 14 bases sitting between them. The germline CDR1 and CDR2 sequences are SEHNR and FQNEAQ (reference sequence). For the CDR3, the DNA is TGTGCCAGCAGCCCTGAGGGCGGGCCCTCCTACAATGAGCAGTTCTTC. Residues: CASSPEGGPSYNEQFF.

The chain carries TRBV5-4 and TRBJ1-1; D not resolved. Trimming pared 4 bases from V and 6 bases from J, leaving 19 bases between. Per germline, CDR1 SGHNT and CDR2 YYREEE (reference sequence). The CDR3 is made up of 15 amino acids. CDR3 coding DNA: TGTGCCAGCAGCAGGACTTTGGACCGCAACCCTGAAGCTTTCTTT. Amino acids: CASSRTLDRNPEAFF. Full variable domain (rest looked up from reference TRBV5-4 and TRBJ1-1): ETGVTQSPTHLIKTRGQQVTLRCSSQSGHNTVSWYQQALGQGPQFIFQYYREEENGRGNFPPRFSGLQFPNYSSELNVNALELDDSALYLCASSRTLDRNPEAFFGQGTRLTVV.

The rearrangement joins TRBV6-2 or TRBV6-3 to TRBJ2-4; 9 bases match TRBD2. The CDR3 has 18 residues. Germline CDR1 reads MNHEY; CDR2 reads SVGEGT. V shed 0 bases, J shed 9 bases, and the junction held 15 bases outside the gene matches. CDR3 protein: CASSYSLRAGGGGVIQYF. The CDR3 coding sequence is TGTGCCAGCAGTTACTCCCTCCGGGCGGGAGGGGGGGGAGTCATTCAGTACTTC.

The V and J genes are TRBV4-3 and TRBJ1-5, with 10 bases lining up with TRBD1. The CDR3 is made up of 20 amino acids. Germline loops: CDR1 LGHNA, CDR2 YSLEER. V dropped 0 bases and J dropped 0; count of bases not matched to a gene: 11. The CDR3 loop reads CASSQEHVGTGVFSNQPQHF. For the CDR3, the DNA is TGCGCCAGCAGCCAAGAACATGTCGGGACAGGGGTTTTTAGCAATCAGCCCCAGCATTTT.

The chain uses TRBV9 and TRBJ1-2; 7 positions agree with TRBD1. V gave up 1 base and J gave up 0 bases; unmatched junction bases: 3. CDR1 and CDR2 (germline): SGDLS, YYNGEE. The CDR3 extends over 15 amino acids. CDR3: CASSVRQGANYGYTF. In nucleotides, the CDR3 is TGTGCCAGCAGCGTAAGACAGGGAGCTAACTATGGCTACACCTTC.

This clonotype was counted ten times or more. V is TRBV7-2 and J is TRBJ1-1, with 11 bases matching TRBD1. Germline CDR1 reads SGHTA; CDR2 reads FQGNSA. The CDR3 loop spans 16 amino acids. J was trimmed by 5 bases and V by 1 base; bases with no gene match: 6. As DNA, the CDR3 is TGTGCCAGCAGCTTAGGGACAGGGGGCTTGGGGACTGAAGCTTTCTTT. This encodes CASSLGTGGLGTEAFF.

This clonotype was counted a few times. The rearrangement joins TRBV6-1 to TRBJ1-2, with D unclear. CDR3 length: 11 residues. Deletions cut 3 bases from V and 2 bases from J, with 1 base between. In germline, CDR1 is MNHNS, CDR2 SASEGT. CDR3 sequence: CASSDNYGYTF. The CDR3 DNA follows: TGTGCCAGCAGTGACAACTATGGCTACACCTTC.

Ten or more counts support this clonotype. The V and J genes are TRBV12-3 or TRBV12-4 and TRBJ1-5; D is perhaps TRBD1 (5 bases). Trimming took off 6 bases at V and 2 bases at J, with 11 bases between the two ends. This CDR3 comprises 14 residues. The CDR3 coding sequence is TGTGCCAGCAGCCCCACGGGGGGCAATCAGCCCCAGCATTTT. This translates into CASSPTGGNQPQHF.

This clonotype was observed many times. One junction end does not reproduce the germline sequence, and a read error may be involved. This rearrangement joins TRBV7-9 to TRBJ1-2, with D possibly matching TRBD1 (6 bases). Germline loops: CDR1 SEHNR, CDR2 FQNEAQ (reference sequence). This CDR3 has 16 residues. The CDR3 sequence is CASSLTGTRINNGYTF. CDR3 coding DNA: TGTGCCAGCAGCCTAACCGGGACAAGGATTAACAATGGCTACACCTTC. Full variable domain (rest looked up from reference TRBV7-9 and TRBJ1-2): DTGVSQNPRHKITKRGQNVTFRCDPISEHNRLYWYRQTLGQGPEFLTYFQNEAQLEKSRLLSDRFSAERPKGSFSTLEIQRTEQGDSAMYLCASSLTGTRINNGYTFGSGTRLTVV.

The chain employs TRBV6-5 and TRBJ2-1; 7 nucleotides match TRBD2. The ends lost 7 bases at V and 0 bases at J; junction bases unmatched: 9. There are 16 residues in the CDR3. The germline gives CDR1 MNHEY, CDR2 SVGAGI. CDR3 nucleotide sequence: TGTGCCAGCAAAGAGGGAGCGGGGAGCTCCTACAATGAGCAGTTCTTC. Its translation is CASKEGAGSSYNEQFF.

This clonotype has a handful of counts. The CDR3 DNA reads TGTGCCAGCAGTATCACGGGACAGGGTAAAACAACTAATGAAAAACTGTTTTTT. It translates to CASSITGQGKTTNEKLFF. The rearrangement uses TRBV12-3 or TRBV12-4 and TRBJ1-4; TRBD1 matches at 9 bases. V shed 5 bases, J shed 0 bases, and the junction held 10 bases outside the gene matches. This CDR3 has 18 amino acids.

This clonotype was seen a few times. The chain employs TRBV7-2 and TRBJ2-5; 10 positions match TRBD1. The CDR3 length is 15 residues. Looked up from germline, CDR1 is SGHTA and CDR2 is FQGNSA. The trim removed 5 bases at V and 7 bases at J, leaving 10 bases unmatched. CDR3 in amino acids: CASSPAGTGVTTQYF. DNA for the CDR3: TGTGCCAGCAGCCCCGCCGGGACAGGGGTGACGACCCAGTACTTC.

This clonotype was detected many times. V gene TRBV7-8 combines with J gene TRBJ1-1, with 7 bases fitting TRBD1. Per the germline V gene, CDR1 is SGHVS and CDR2 is FQNEAQ. The CDR3 is 15 amino acids. After removal of 3 bases from V and 4 bases from J, the junction contained 8 bases not matched to a gene. The CDR3, as DNA: TGTGCCAGCAGCTTGGGACAGATATGGGGCACTGAAGCTTTCTTT. This translates into CASSLGQIWGTEAFF.

Many counts were recorded for this clonotype. The V gene is TRBV7-2, the J gene TRBJ2-7; D not resolved. CDR1 is SGHTA and CDR2 is FQGNSA in the germline V gene. This CDR3 contains 13 residues. V shed 4 bases and J shed 3 bases, with 10 bases lying between them. CDR3 loop: CASSYPGDYEQYF. For the CDR3, the DNA is TGTGCCAGCAGCTATCCCGGTGACTACGAGCAGTACTTC.

This clonotype was recorded a few times. A read error is likely, as this CDR3 ends without the conserved phenylalanine or tryptophan. The chain employs TRBV25-1 and TRBJ2-5; D not resolved. The CDR3 is 12 residues long. CDR1 and CDR2 from the germline V gene are MGHDK and SYGVNS. Trimming removed 6 bases from V and 4 bases from J, with 9 bases in between. The chain's CDR3 is CASRRGVETQYL. The DNA of the CDR3 is TGTGCCAGCAGAAGAGGAGTAGAGACCCAGTACTTA.

This clonotype was counted between two and nine times. The genes are TRBV2 and TRBJ1-1; D gene ambiguous. Germline CDR1 SNHLY, CDR2 FYNNEI. The V and J ends lost 7 bases and 4 bases respectively, with 16 bases between them. This CDR3 spans 14 amino acids. CDR3 sequence reads: CASTEGLSSTEAFF. CDR3 coding DNA: TGTGCCAGCACGGAGGGTTTGTCGAGCACTGAAGCTTTCTTT.

This clonotype was seen many times. This chain links TRBV7-2 with TRBJ2-1; possible D gene TRBD1, 5 bases. Trimming stripped 3 bases from V and 9 bases from J, with 12 bases between. The germline CDR1 and CDR2 sequences are SGHTA and FQGNSA. CDR3 length equals 13 residues. The CDR3 here is CASSFQGWSEQFF. The CDR3, as DNA: TGTGCCAGCAGCTTCCAGGGATGGAGTGAGCAGTTCTTC.

The gene calls are TRBV15 and TRBJ2-2, with 10 bases identical to TRBD2. Per germline, CDR1 LNHNV and CDR2 YYDKDF (reference sequence). The CDR3 runs to 15 residues. V trimming: 0 bases; J trimming: 7 bases; junction bases outside the gene matches: 2. The CDR3 reads CATSRELAGHGELFF. The CDR3 DNA follows: TGTGCCACCAGCAGAGAACTAGCGGGGCACGGGGAGCTGTTTTTT.

The rearrangement uses TRBV25-1 and TRBJ1-2; D gene unclear. Trimming cost V 0 bases and J 4 bases, with 15 bases left between them. Germline V gene lookup returns CDR1 MGHDK and CDR2 SYGVNS. This CDR3 has 16 amino acids. In nucleotides, the CDR3 is TGTGCCAGCAGTGAATATATATACAGCGAAAGCTATGGCTACACCTTC. The encoded protein is CASSEYIYSESYGYTF.

V usage is TRBV4-1 and J usage is TRBJ1-1; no clear D. There are 15 residues in the CDR3. Germline V lookup: CDR1 MGHRA, CDR2 YSYEKL. The V end lost 3 bases, the J end lost 0 bases, and 11 bases lay between the germline ends. For the CDR3, the DNA is TGCGCCAGCAGCCACGTTGAGATTATGAACACTGAAGCTTTCTTT. The encoded protein is CASSHVEIMNTEAFF.

This rearrangement joins TRBV7-2 to TRBJ2-1, with 10 positions matching TRBD2. Unmatched junction bases numbered 9, after V lost 5 bases and J lost 5 bases. Germline V CDR1 and CDR2: SGHTA, FQGNSA. The CDR3 has 16 amino acids. CDR3 protein: CASSPQQAGGDNEQFF. For the CDR3, the DNA is TGTGCCAGCAGCCCCCAACAAGCGGGAGGGGACAATGAGCAGTTCTTC.

There are a few counts of this clonotype. This chain links TRBV12-3 or TRBV12-4 with TRBJ2-1, with TRBD2 identical over 7 bases. The V segment lost 5 bases and the J segment 0 bases; nucleotides outside the gene matches: 13. There are 18 residues in the CDR3. The CDR3 protein is CASSLSQPTSLSYNEQFF. The DNA for the CDR3 is TGTGCCAGCAGTCTCAGCCAACCGACTAGCCTCTCCTACAATGAGCAGTTCTTC.

This clonotype has a count of ten or more. The rearrangement joins TRBV7-8 to TRBJ2-7; 8 bases line up with TRBD1. The CDR3 extends over 16 amino acids. The V segment lost 4 bases and the J segment 5 bases; nucleotides outside the gene matches: 13. The germline gives CDR1 SGHVS, CDR2 FQNEAQ. The CDR3 coding sequence is TGTGCCAGCAGCTCCTTATCCGGGACAGGCCCTCACGAGCAGTACGTC. Amino acid sequence: CASSSLSGTGPHEQYV.